This is a list of T cell receptor beta chains from one sample in a study of siplizumab effects on memory and regulatory T cells. The repertoire was sequenced with immunoSEQ multiplex PCR; TCRdb's copy has only in-frame clones and lacks some. In the table there are about 91,000 clones, more than 85% of which are singletons. Sequencing was carried out using CD8+ T cells sorted from blood. Source of these receptors: a human donor in good health. CDR3s include the opening cysteine and the closing phenylalanine or tryptophan. D genes are given only for firm matches. Not every row has a clone size; where given, it reads once, few, many or a size class.

j_call d_call clone_size v_call cdr3_length cdr3_aa cdr3_nt
TRBJ2-3 - - TRBV19 13 CASKGGGTDTQYF TGTGCCAGTAAAGGGGGGGGAACAGATACGCAGTATTTT
TRBJ2-7 - - TRBV7-2 14 CASSWGTGAYEQYF TGTGCCAGCAGCTGGGGGACGGGGGCCTACGAGCAGTACTTC
TRBJ2-7 - once TRBV27 13 CASSLARSYEQYF TGTGCCAGCAGTTTAGCCAGATCCTACGAGCAGTACTTC
TRBJ2-7 TRBD1 - TRBV27 15 CASRGTVLAPYEQYF TGTGCCAGCAGAGGGACAGTTCTGGCACCCTACGAGCAGTACTTC
TRBJ2-1 TRBD2 - TRBV11-3 15 CASSLVAGSYNEQFF TGTGCCAGCAGCTTAGTAGCGGGATCCTACAATGAGCAGTTCTTC
TRBJ2-5 - - TRBV5-4 14 CASSRRAEQETQYF TGTGCCAGCAGCAGACGGGCCGAACAAGAGACCCAGTACTTC
TRBJ2-5 TRBD1 - TRBV10-1 16 CASSEGQGGYQETQYF TGCGCCAGCAGTGAGGGACAGGGCGGGTACCAAGAGACCCAGTACTTC
TRBJ2-2 TRBD2 - TRBV10-3 15 CAISGLAGEAGELFF TGTGCCATCAGTGGACTAGCGGGAGAGGCGGGGGAGCTGTTTTTT
TRBJ2-5 - - TRBV7-7 15 CASSFSPSIQETQYF TGTGCTAGCAGCTTTAGCCCGAGCATCCAAGAGACCCAGTACTTC
TRBJ2-1 - - TRBV2 11 CASSVTGEQFF TGTGCCAGCAGTGTAACTGGGGAGCAGTTCTTC
TRBJ1-1 - - TRBV30 13 CAWREQGGTEAFF TGTGCCTGGAGGGAACAGGGAGGCACTGAAGCTTTCTTT
TRBJ1-2 TRBD1 - TRBV6-5 13 CASSHDRGSGYTF TGTGCCAGCAGTCACGACAGGGGGTCGGGCTACACCTTC
TRBJ2-1 - - TRBV9 14 CASSVDGGGNEQFF TGTGCCAGCAGCGTGGATGGGGGCGGCAATGAGCAGTTCTTC
TRBJ2-7 - - TRBV7-8 15 CASSLVPEYSYEQYF TGTGCCAGCAGCTTAGTCCCCGAATACTCCTACGAGCAGTACTTC
TRBJ1-5 - few TRBV30 15 CAWSEGVSSNQPQHF TGTGCCTGGAGTGAAGGTGTGTCTAGCAATCAGCCCCAGCATTTT
TRBJ1-4 TRBD1 - TRBV30 14 CAWSVDRGDEKLFF TGTGCCTGGAGCGTGGACAGGGGAGATGAAAAACTGTTTTTT
TRBJ1-5 - - TRBV27 13 CASKVGGNQPQHF TGTGCCAGCAAAGTAGGGGGCAATCAGCCCCAGCATTTT
TRBJ2-5 - - TRBV6-5 12 CASSYGEETQYF TGTGCCAGCAGTTACGGGGAAGAGACCCAGTACTTC
TRBJ2-1 - - TRBV6-5 15 CASSLKGGLGNEQFF TGTGCCAGCAGTCTCAAGGGGGGCTTAGGGAATGAGCAGTTCTTC
TRBJ2-5 TRBD2 once TRBV10-3 15 CAISGLAGGQETQYF TGTGCCATCAGCGGACTAGCGGGGGGTCAAGAGACCCAGTACTTC
TRBJ1-2 TRBD1 - TRBV5-4 17 CASSSPYPGQGIYGYTF TGTGCCAGCAGCTCTCCTTACCCGGGACAGGGGATCTATGGCTACACCTTC
TRBJ2-3 TRBD1 - TRBV29-1 14 CSVPADRGRHTQYF TGCAGCGTCCCCGCCGACAGGGGGCGTCATACGCAGTATTTT
TRBJ2-7 TRBD1 - TRBV5-6 14 CASSPGQGDYEQYF TGTGCCAGCAGCCCGGGACAGGGTGACTACGAGCAGTACTTC
TRBJ1-1 - - TRBV27 13 CASSLSPDAEAFF TGTGCCAGCAGTTTATCACCCGATGCTGAAGCTTTCTTT
TRBJ2-7 - - TRBV6-5 14 CASSYLASFYEQYF TGTGCCAGCAGTTACTTAGCTTCCTTCTACGAGCAGTACTTC
TRBJ2-1 - - TRBV7-8 15 CASSLGGVARNEQFF TGTGCCAGCAGCTTGGGCGGGGTGGCTCGCAATGAGCAGTTCTTC
TRBJ2-7 - - TRBV4-1 16 CASSQEGGTGTYEQYF TGCGCCAGCAGCCAGGAGGGGGGGACCGGTACCTACGAGCAGTACTTC
TRBJ2-1 - once TRBV9 13 CASSASSYNEQFF TGTGCCAGCAGCGCCTCCTCCTACAATGAGCAGTTCTTC
TRBJ2-7 TRBD1 - TRBV7-6 14 CASSLGTGDHEQYF TGTGCCAGCAGCTTGGGGACAGGGGACCACGAGCAGTACTTC
TRBJ2-2 - - TRBV9 16 CASSDAGSAHTGELFF TGTGCCAGCAGCGACGCCGGGAGCGCCCACACCGGGGAGCTGTTTTTT
TRBJ2-7 TRBD2 few TRBV11-2 15 CASSLGSGRVYEQYF TGTGCCAGCAGCTTAGGTAGCGGGAGGGTCTACGAGCAGTACTTC
TRBJ1-5 - - TRBV7-9 13 CASSFGQNQPQHF TGTGCCAGCAGCTTCGGACAGAATCAGCCCCAGCATTTT
TRBJ2-7 TRBD2 - TRBV27 14 CASMVLAGGGEQYF TGTGCCAGCATGGTTCTAGCGGGGGGTGGTGAGCAGTACTTC
TRBJ1-3 TRBD1 once TRBV19 13 CAGGTGTGNTIYF TGTGCCGGGGGGACAGGTACTGGAAACACCATATATTTT
TRBJ1-2 - once TRBV30 13 CAWSSGTDYGYTF TGTGCCTGGAGTTCGGGGACGGACTATGGCTACACCTTC
TRBJ2-7 - - TRBV27 14 CASSLSSGNYEQYF TGTGCCAGCAGTTTATCGAGCGGAAACTACGAGCAGTACTTC
TRBJ2-7 - - TRBV13 14 CASSLGHTSYEQYF TGTGCCAGCAGCTTAGGACATACCTCCTACGAGCAGTACTTC
TRBJ1-1 - - TRBV25-1 12 CASRGGANGAFF TGTGCCAGCAGGGGAGGGGCCAACGGAGCTTTCTTT
TRBJ2-1 TRBD2 - TRBV19 18 CASSQTSGGPLSYNEQFF TGTGCCAGTAGTCAGACTAGCGGGGGGCCCCTTTCCTACAATGAGCAGTTCTTC
TRBJ2-7 - - TRBV4-1 14 CASSQGPGSYEQYF TGCGCCAGCAGCCAAGGTCCAGGGTCCTACGAGCAGTACTTC
TRBJ1-4 TRBD1 - TRBV18 14 CASSPRDRGEKLFF TGTGCCAGCTCACCACGGGACAGGGGAGAAAAACTGTTTTTT
TRBJ1-1 - - TRBV5-5 15 CASSTDGRMNTEAFF TGTGCCAGCAGCACGGATGGGCGGATGAACACTGAAGCTTTCTTT
TRBJ1-2 - - TRBV29-1 13 CSVEQGSLDGYTF TGCAGCGTAGAACAGGGCAGTCTGGATGGCTACACCTTC
TRBJ1-2 - - TRBV5-1 12 CASTDRGYGYTF TGCGCCAGCACCGACCGAGGCTATGGCTACACCTTC
TRBJ1-1 - - TRBV13 13 CASSLGSVSVAFF TGTGCCAGCAGCTTAGGTTCCGTGTCCGTGGCTTTCTTT
TRBJ2-7 TRBD1 once TRBV9 14 CASSVDRGSYEQYF TGTGCCAGCAGCGTAGACAGGGGCTCCTACGAGCAGTACTTC
TRBJ2-7 - - TRBV6-6 15 CASSPDSGPNYEQYF TGTGCCAGCAGCCCCGATTCGGGACCGAATTACGAGCAGTACTTC
TRBJ1-1 - - TRBV27 13 CASSLYTGTEAFF TGTGCCAGCAGTTTATACACGGGCACTGAAGCTTTCTTT
TRBJ2-3 TRBD1 - TRBV13 15 CASSGGQGASDTQYF TGTGCCAGCAGCGGGGGGCAGGGGGCATCGGATACGCAGTATTTT
TRBJ2-1 TRBD2 - TRBV6-8 19 CASSSLGLAGGSSYNEQFF TGTGCCAGCAGTTCCCTAGGACTAGCGGGAGGGAGCTCCTACAATGAGCAGTTCTTC
TRBJ2-7 TRBD1 - TRBV7-9 16 CASSLARGLGAYEQYF TGTGCCAGCAGCTTAGCGAGGGGGCTTGGGGCCTACGAGCAGTACTTC
TRBJ2-1 - - TRBV7-8 17 CASSPHTGTPSYNEQFF TGTGCCAGCAGCCCCCATACCGGGACTCCCTCCTACAATGAGCAGTTCTTC
TRBJ1-1 - - TRBV19 14 CASGRTVSNTEAFF TGTGCCAGTGGCAGGACAGTCTCGAACACTGAAGCTTTCTTT
TRBJ2-7 TRBD1 - TRBV5-4 17 CASSPGTGGYSSYEQYF TGTGCCAGCAGCCCCGGGACAGGGGGCTACAGCTCCTACGAGCAGTACTTC
TRBJ2-3 TRBD2 - TRBV4-3 17 CASSQGPAGGPSDTQYF TGCGCCAGCAGCCAGGGGCCAGCGGGAGGGCCATCAGATACGCAGTATTTT